Each of the 4 T cell receptor beta chains below was sequenced from the same sample in a study of T cells in Graves' hyperthyroidism and ophthalmopathy. Authors of the study amplified TCR beta CDR3 regions from RNA transcripts. Initially, a first-round RT-PCR of the TCR CDR3 employed the HTBI primer set. TCRdb reprocessed the multiplex PCR reads with MiXCR, giving one entry per CDR3 protein. Seen here are about 360,000 distinct CDR3 sequences, around 14% observed once, and the top ten hold roughly 8.3%. Sequencing used blood. All receptors come from a woman aged 18-30 years with Graves' hyperthyroidism.

This clonotype was counted ten times or more. The J gene is TRBJ1-1, the V gene TRBV6-2 or TRBV6-3; TRBD1 is a possible D gene (6 bases). This CDR3 contains 17 residues. Trimming stripped 5 bases from V and 0 bases from J, with 19 bases between. Looked up from germline, CDR1 is MNHEY and CDR2 is SVGEGT. CDR3 sequence reads: CASSPPDRYIMNTEAFF. CDR3 nucleotides: TGTGCCAGCAGTCCTCCCGACAGGTATATAATGAACACTGAAGCTTTCTTT.

This clonotype appeared many times. The V gene is TRBV28, the J gene TRBJ2-2; D is ambiguous. The CDR3 length is 16 residues. Per the germline V gene, CDR1 is MDHEN and CDR2 is SYDVKM. V gave up 5 bases and J gave up 6 bases, with 19 bases separating them. The CDR3 reads CASSLNDGRLAGELFF. The CDR3 DNA is TGTGCCAGCAGTCTAAATGACGGCAGGTTGGCCGGGGAGCTGTTTTTT.

This clonotype was found many times. The chain has TRBV6-2 or TRBV6-3 and TRBJ1-6, with TRBD1 matching 8 bases. The CDR3 contains 13 residues. Trimming took 6 bases from V and 7 from J; bases not matched to a gene: 2. CDR1 and CDR2 from the germline V gene are MNHEY and SVGEGT. The CDR3 is CASRGQANSPLHF. In nucleotides, the CDR3 is TGTGCCAGCAGGGGACAGGCGAATTCACCCCTCCACTTT.

This clonotype was recorded many times. This rearrangement joins TRBV6-2 or TRBV6-3 to TRBJ2-5; D perhaps matches TRBD2 (6 bases). The V end was cut by 2 bases, the J end by 2 bases, with 12 bases between. The CDR3 is made up of 15 amino acids. Germline assignment: CDR1 MNHEY and CDR2 SVGEGT. The CDR3 here is CASSYVGGAQETQYF. CDR3 sequence (DNA): TGTGCCAGCAGTTACGTCGGCGGGGCTCAAGAGACCCAGTACTTC.